These 23 T cell receptor beta chains were all obtained from the same sample, sequenced in a study of regulatory T cells in long-lasting Graves disease (dated by TCRdb to about 2021). Preparation of the library involved multiplex PCR. Sequencing instrument: Illumina HiSeq 4000. CDR3 regions were amplified by Arm-PCR with iRepertoire HTBI primers to construct TCR beta libraries. The public reads were reanalyzed by TCRdb: fastp trimming at Q25, MiXCR alignment, in-frame beta chains only. Each entry merges the rows of one CDR3 protein and shows their most common DNA and genes. In all, the sample holds a few hundred thousand distinct CDR3 sequences, and around 20% of those were seen once. Roughly 26% of the sample is held by the ten biggest clonotypes. Taken with the paper, the label for time point translates to: persistent/refractory GD, antithyroid drugs over 5 years with positive TRAb. For both TCR sequencing and RNA sequencing, RNA was extracted from PBMCs using TRIzol.

Sequenced material: peripheral blood mononuclear cells (PBMCs), taken when the disease was refractory, from a patient treated with antithyroid drugs. These receptors were obtained from a female donor with Graves disease.

This clonotype was seen ten or more times. V gene TRBV2 combines with J gene TRBJ2-5, with 10 positions matching TRBD2. Germline assignment: CDR1 SNHLY and CDR2 FYNNEI. J lost 4 bases, V lost 3 bases, and 5 bases had no gene match. This CDR3 spans 15 amino acids. The CDR3 here is CASSEASGRSETQYF. The CDR3 DNA reads as TGTGCCAGCAGTGAGGCTAGCGGGAGATCAGAGACCCAGTACTTC.

V gene TRBV30 combines with J gene TRBJ1-1, with D unresolved. Trimming left V 0 bases short and J 0 bases short, with 17 bases between. CDR1 GTSNPN and CDR2 SVGIG come from the germline V gene (reference sequence). The CDR3 has 17 residues. The CDR3 nucleotides read TGTGCCTGGAGTGTAAGGGCCTGGGGTGGAATGAACACTGAAGCTTTCTTT. Amino acid sequence: CAWSVRAWGGMNTEAFF.

This clonotype was counted only a few times. The chain couples TRBV5-1 to TRBJ1-1, with 9 positions matching TRBD1. V was clipped by 4 bases and J by 4 bases; unmatched bases: 8. CDR1 and CDR2 from the germline V gene are SGHRS and YFSETQ. The CDR3 is made up of 15 amino acids. In DNA, the CDR3 is TGCGCCAGCAGCCAAAACAGGGGGCTCGGCACTGAAGCTTTCTTT. Translated, it gives CASSQNRGLGTEAFF.

The rearrangement uses TRBV11-3 and TRBJ2-1, with TRBD2 as a possible D gene (6 bases). Trimming removed 5 bases at V and 7 bases at J, with 15 bases between. The germline gives CDR1 SGHNT, CDR2 YENEEA. The CDR3 loop spans 14 amino acids. The CDR3: CASSPKSGGNEQFF. CDR3 nucleotide sequence: TGTGCCAGCAGCCCCAAATCTGGGGGGAATGAGCAGTTCTTC.

This clonotype was picked up a small number of times. This chain links TRBV24-1 with TRBJ1-1; the match to TRBD1 covers 7 bases. The germline V gene has CDR1 KGHDR and CDR2 SFDVKD. V lost 4 bases and J lost 9; bases outside the gene matches: 4. This CDR3 is 12 amino acids long. The CDR3 protein is CATSERQGKAFF. For the CDR3, the DNA is TGTGCCACCAGTGAACGACAGGGAAAAGCTTTCTTT.

This clonotype was detected ten times or more. V gene TRBV2 combines with J gene TRBJ1-2; D ambiguous. The CDR3 is made up of 13 amino acids. Germline V lookup: CDR1 SNHLY, CDR2 FYNNEI. V dropped 3 bases and J dropped 8 bases, with 13 bases sitting between them. The CDR3 reads CASSDRRFEGYTF. CDR3 sequence (DNA): TGTGCCAGCAGTGATCGGCGGTTTGAGGGCTACACCTTC.

The chain uses TRBV15 and TRBJ1-1; D is perhaps TRBD1 (5 bases). Germline CDR1 reads LNHNV; CDR2 reads YYDKDF (reference sequence). The CDR3 extends over 18 amino acids. V shed 0 bases and J shed 0 bases, with 17 bases lying between them. CDR3 nucleotides: TGTGCCACCAGCAGAGATCCACGAGGCCGGGGGGTGAACACTGAAGCTTTCTTT. Amino acids: CATSRDPRGRGVNTEAFF.

Worth noting for this clonotype: One end of the junction does not line up with germline, which may come from a read error. The rearrangement joins TRBV24-1 to TRBJ2-1; D not resolved. This CDR3 region has 17 residues. Germline CDR1 and CDR2: KGHDR and SFDVKD. CDR3 amino acids: CATSDLRTGLSYNERFF. CDR3 bases: TGTGCCACCAGTGATTTGCGAACGGGCCTGTCCTACAATGAGCGGTTCTTC.

The chain uses TRBV5-1 and TRBJ2-1; TRBD2 matches 9 bases. J gave up 7 bases and V 6 bases, and 11 bases lay outside the gene matches. Germline V gene lookup returns CDR1 SGHRS and CDR2 YFSETQ. This CDR3 spans 15 amino acids. Here the CDR3 reads CASTSTSGPWNEQFF. The CDR3 DNA reads as TGCGCCAGCACCTCTACTAGCGGGCCATGGAATGAGCAGTTCTTC.

In this sample, this clonotype turned up many times. J is TRBJ1-5 and V is TRBV6-2 or TRBV6-3; D may be TRBD1 (6 bases). The CDR3 has 14 amino acids. The V gene's germline CDR1 is MNHEY and CDR2 SVGEGT. V lost 4 bases and J lost 0, with 7 bases in between. CDR3 protein: CASSWTDSNQPQHF. The CDR3 nucleotides read TGTGCCAGCAGTTGGACAGATAGCAATCAGCCCCAGCATTTT.

This clonotype was seen a few times. V gene TRBV10-3 combines with J gene TRBJ2-2, with unresolved D. Trimming removed 7 bases at V and 0 bases at J, with 12 bases between. The CDR3 runs 15 residues. Germline loops: CDR1 ENHRY, CDR2 SYGVKD. The CDR3 DNA follows: TGTGCCATCAATACTGGACGGGCGAACACCGGGGAGCTGTTTTTT. Encoded protein: CAINTGRANTGELFF.

This clonotype was detected ten times or more. This chain links TRBV5-1 with TRBJ1-2; perhaps TRBD1 as D (5 bases). The CDR3 is made up of 13 amino acids. Germline V gives CDR1 SGHRS, CDR2 YFSETQ. Trimming removed 0 bases at V and 5 bases at J, with 8 bases between. The CDR3 reads CASSLGQKYGYTF. The CDR3 nucleotides read TGCGCCAGCAGCTTGGGACAGAAGTATGGCTACACCTTC. The variable domain in full, completed from reference TRBV5-1 and TRBJ1-2, reads KAGVTQTPRYLIKTRGQQVTLSCSPISGHRSVSWYQQTPGQGLQFLFEYFSETQRNKGNFPGRFSGRQFSNSRSEMNVSTLELGDSALYLCASSLGQKYGYTFGSGTRLTVV.

This sequence joins TRBV6-2 or TRBV6-3 and TRBJ1-1; D gene ambiguous. CDR1 and CDR2 (germline): MNHEY, SVGEGT. Between the trimmed V and J ends, which lost 2 bases and 4 bases, there was a span of 8 bases. CDR3 length: 13 residues. The CDR3 DNA sequence: TGTGCCAGCAGTTACCGACAAGCCACTGAAGCTTTCTTT. Translation: CASSYRQATEAFF.

The V and J genes are TRBV29-1 and TRBJ2-3; unclear D gene. The CDR3 is 11 amino acids. V was clipped by 6 bases and J by 8 bases, with 12 bases between them. Germline values: CDR1 SQVTM, CDR2 ANQGSEA. The CDR3 DNA sequence: TGCAGCGTCGTCGGTACCGGTACGCAGTATTTT. This sequence encodes CSVVGTGTQYF.

This clonotype has at least ten counts. This chain links TRBV6-1 with TRBJ1-5; 8 nucleotides line up with TRBD1. After removal of 6 bases from V and 3 bases from J, the junction contained 4 bases not matched to a gene. This CDR3 contains 14 residues. CDR1 is MNHNS and CDR2 is SASEGT in the germline V gene. CDR3 residues: CASRGQGNNQPQHF. The DNA for the CDR3 is TGTGCCAGCAGAGGACAGGGCAACAATCAGCCCCAGCATTTT.

The chain carries TRBV20-1 and TRBJ1-2, with TRBD1 matching 9 bases. V was clipped by 6 bases and J by 2 bases; unmatched bases: 13. This CDR3 comprises 16 residues. Germline values: CDR1 DFQATT, CDR2 SNEGSKA (reference sequence). The CDR3 loop reads CSAPTGTGIGNYGYTF. CDR3 bases: TGCAGTGCCCCAACCGGGACAGGGATTGGGAACTATGGCTACACCTTC.

The table lists this clonotype with many counts. The chain recombines TRBV2 with TRBJ1-6; maybe TRBD1 (5 bases). V was trimmed by 7 bases and J by 11 bases, leaving 21 bases between them. Germline lookup yields CDR1 SNHLY and CDR2 FYNNEI. CDR3 length: 15 residues. The CDR3 nucleotides read TGTGCCAGCAACCCTGACACCGCCTGGGGGACACCCCTCCACTTT. Its protein is CASNPDTAWGTPLHF.

In this sample, this clonotype turned up many times. The J gene is TRBJ1-1, the V gene TRBV28; D is unclear. V gave up 2 bases and J gave up 1 base, with 8 bases separating them. This CDR3 is built from 14 residues. From germline, CDR1 is MDHEN and CDR2 SYDVKM. The CDR3 coding sequence is TGTGCCAGCAGTTTACCCCTCCCGAACACTGAAGCTTTCTTT. Its translation is CASSLPLPNTEAFF. Complete variable domain (other parts from reference TRBV28 and TRBJ1-1): DVKVTQSSRYLVKRTGEKVFLECVQDMDHENMFWYRQDPGLGLRLIYFSYDVKMKEKGDIPEGYSVSREKKERFSLILESASTNQTSMYLCASSLPLPNTEAFFGQGTRLTVV.

This clonotype has a count of ten or more. V and J are TRBV27 and TRBJ2-5; 9 bases match TRBD2. This CDR3 comprises 15 residues. CDR1 and CDR2 (germline): MNHEY, SMNVEV (reference sequence). V dropped 1 base and J dropped 5; count of bases not matched to a gene: 5. The CDR3 loop reads CASSLLAGVMETQYF. The CDR3 DNA is TGTGCCAGCAGTTTATTAGCGGGAGTAATGGAGACCCAGTACTTC.

This clonotype came up many times. The gene calls are TRBV7-2 and TRBJ2-5, with TRBD1 matching over 9 bases. The ends lost 5 bases at V and 5 bases at J; junction bases unmatched: 9. Per the germline V gene, CDR1 is SGHTA and CDR2 is FQGNSA. CDR3 length equals 15 residues. CDR3 amino acids: CASSPRQGVWETQYF. The DNA of the CDR3 is TGTGCCAGCAGCCCCAGACAGGGGGTTTGGGAGACCCAGTACTTC.

This clonotype was seen many times. The V gene is TRBV29-1, the J gene TRBJ2-5; perhaps TRBD1 as D (6 bases). Germline values: CDR1 SQVTM, CDR2 ANQGSEA. CDR3 length: 13 amino acids. The DNA of the CDR3 is TGCAGTACAGGGCAGGGAGCAATAGAGACCCAGTACTTC. Translating it yields CSTGQGAIETQYF. The complete variable domain, with remaining parts taken from reference TRBV29-1 and TRBJ2-5, reads SAVISQKPSRDICQRGTSLTIQCQVDSQVTMMFWYRQQPGQSLTLIATANQGSEATYESGFVIDKFPISRPNLTFSTLTVSNMSPEDSSIYLCSTGQGAIETQYFGPGTRLLVL.

This clonotype was picked up one time. The genes are TRBV5-8 and TRBJ2-5; 13 bases fit TRBD2. V shed 4 bases and J 4 bases; nucleotides not matched to a gene: 7. Per germline, CDR1 SGHTS and CDR2 YDEGEE. This CDR3 contains 16 residues. The CDR3 reads CASSPGLAGDRETQYF. CDR3 DNA sequence: TGTGCCAGCAGCCCAGGACTAGCGGGAGATAGAGAGACCCAGTACTTC.

This clonotype occurred a few times. The rearrangement joins TRBV30 to TRBJ2-1; a weak D match, TRBD1 (5 bases). Germline CDR1 and CDR2: GTSNPN and SVGIG (reference sequence). This CDR3 contains 12 residues. V lost 0 bases and J lost 12, with 12 bases in between. CDR3 amino acids: CAWSVHGASQFF. DNA of the CDR3: TGTGCCTGGAGTGTACATGGGGCGTCGCAGTTCTTC. Together with reference TRBV30 and TRBJ2-1, the CDR3 gives the full variable domain: SQTIHQWPATLVQPVGSPLSLECTVEGTSNPNLYWYRQAAGRGLQLLFYSVGIGQISSEVPQNLSASRPQDRQFILSSKKLLLSDSGFYLCAWSVHGASQFFGPGTRLTVL.